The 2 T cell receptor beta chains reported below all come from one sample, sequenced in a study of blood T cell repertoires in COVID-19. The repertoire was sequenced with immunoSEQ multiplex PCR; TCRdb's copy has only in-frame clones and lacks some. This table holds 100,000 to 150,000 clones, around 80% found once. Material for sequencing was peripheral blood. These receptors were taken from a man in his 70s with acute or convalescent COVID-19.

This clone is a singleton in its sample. The chain's CDR3 is CASSYYGVYGYTF. The CDR3 DNA reads TGTGCCAGCAGTTACTACGGGGTCTATGGCTACACCTTC. The chain links TRBV6-5 to TRBJ1-2; the D is unclear. Germline CDR1 MNHEY, CDR2 SVGAGI. The CDR3 has 13 amino acids. V shed 1 base and J shed 4 bases, with 7 bases lying between them.

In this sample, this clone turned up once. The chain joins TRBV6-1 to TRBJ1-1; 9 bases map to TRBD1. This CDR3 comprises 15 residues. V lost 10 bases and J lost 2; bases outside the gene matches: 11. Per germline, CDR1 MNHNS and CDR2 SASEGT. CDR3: CATNEPGQGNTEAFF. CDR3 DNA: TGTGCCACCAATGAACCGGGACAGGGTAACACTGAAGCTTTCTTT.